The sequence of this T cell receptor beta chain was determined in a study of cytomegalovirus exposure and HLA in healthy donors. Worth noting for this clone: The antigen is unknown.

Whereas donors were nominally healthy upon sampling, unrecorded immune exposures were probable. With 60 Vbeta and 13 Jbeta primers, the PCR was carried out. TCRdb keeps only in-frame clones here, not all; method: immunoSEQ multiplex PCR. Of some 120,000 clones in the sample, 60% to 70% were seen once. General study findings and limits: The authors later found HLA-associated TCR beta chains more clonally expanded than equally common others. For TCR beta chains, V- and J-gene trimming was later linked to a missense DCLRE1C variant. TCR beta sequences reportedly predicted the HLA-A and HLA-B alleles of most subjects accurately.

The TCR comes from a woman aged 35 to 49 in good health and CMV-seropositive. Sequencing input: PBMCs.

The CDR3 coding sequence is TGTGCCAGCAGCAGGACAGGGGGCGAAGTCAACGTCCTGACTTTC. Translation gives CASSRTGGEVNVLTF. V gene TRBV5-4 combines with J gene TRBJ2-6; TRBD1 agrees at 11 bases. The CDR3 extends over 15 amino acids. Germline V gene data show CDR1 as SGHNT and CDR2 as YYREEE (reference sequence). The V and J ends lost 4 bases and 9 bases, in that order; junction bases with no gene match: 6.